This T cell receptor (beta chain) was obtained from a study of Ad26.COV2.S vaccination and SARS-CoV-2 variants. Study results and limitations: The placebo group had lower spike-specific TCR breadth than the vaccine recipients did.

Regarding this clone: Its matching antigen is unknown.

Profiling relied on immunoSEQ multiplex PCR, and the TCRdb table lists in-frame clones only, not all of them. The table lists about 250,000 clones, around 90% of them singletons. Stated treatment: about 20 received Ad26.COV2.S at low or high dose, single or two shots; roughly five received placebo; per-sample allocation not given. Sampling occurred on day 63 after the first vaccine or placebo injection. Built on an Ad26 vector, the vaccine expressed Wuhan-strain SARS-CoV-2 spike. The origin of this receptor is a person aged 18-65 years who received the Ad26.COV2.S COVID-19 vaccine or a placebo. The sample was peripheral blood, taken in a trial of Ad26.COV2.S vaccine versus placebo.

CDR3 sequence reads: CASGSDLGQGGWSTEAFF. The DNA for the CDR3 is TGTGCTAGTGGTTCGGATCTCGGACAGGGTGGTTGGTCCACTGAAGCTTTCTTT. The J gene is TRBJ1-1, the V gene TRBV12-5; TRBD1 aligns across 8 bases. This CDR3 is built from 18 residues. Germline CDR1 reads LGHNT; CDR2 reads FRNRAP. The trim removed 4 bases at V and 4 bases at J, leaving 17 bases unmatched. The variable domain in full, completed from reference TRBV12-5 and TRBJ1-1, reads DARVTQTPRHKVTEMGQEVTMRCQPILGHNTVFWYRQTMMQGLELLAYFRNRAPLDDSGMPKDRFSAEMPDATLATLKIQPSEPRDSAVYFCASGSDLGQGGWSTEAFFGQGTRLTVV.